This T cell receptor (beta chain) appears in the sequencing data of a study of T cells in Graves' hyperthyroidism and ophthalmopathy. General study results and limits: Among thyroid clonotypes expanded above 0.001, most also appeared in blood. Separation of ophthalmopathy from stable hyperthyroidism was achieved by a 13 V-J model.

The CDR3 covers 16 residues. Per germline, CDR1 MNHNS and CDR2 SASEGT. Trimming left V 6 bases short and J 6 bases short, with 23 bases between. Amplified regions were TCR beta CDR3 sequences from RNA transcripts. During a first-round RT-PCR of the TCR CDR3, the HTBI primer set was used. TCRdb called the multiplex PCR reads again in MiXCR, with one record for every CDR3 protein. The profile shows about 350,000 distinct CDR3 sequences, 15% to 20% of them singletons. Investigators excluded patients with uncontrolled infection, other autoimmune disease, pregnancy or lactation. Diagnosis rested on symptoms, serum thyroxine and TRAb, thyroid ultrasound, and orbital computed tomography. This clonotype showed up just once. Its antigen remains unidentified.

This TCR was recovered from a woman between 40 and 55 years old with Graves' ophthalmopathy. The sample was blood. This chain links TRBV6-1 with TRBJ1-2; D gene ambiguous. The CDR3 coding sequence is TGTGCCAGCAGCGTCCAGAGGTGGGGTGGCTTCAATGGCTACACCTTC. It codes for CASSVQRWGGFNGYTF.